These T cell receptor beta chains were read from a single sample in a study of control samples from healthy donors and cancer patients. TCRdb keeps only in-frame clones here, not all; method: immunoSEQ multiplex PCR. The sample holds some 180,000 clones. Sequencing input: blood. The receptor source for this set is a woman aged 30 to 39 in good health. Both conserved end residues are part of each CDR3. Fields, in order: J gene, D gene, V gene, CDR3 protein, CDR3 DNA. D genes are given only for firm matches.

J gene: TRBJ1-2
D gene: -
V gene: TRBV7-2
CDR3 protein: CASSLIKAGVDGYTF
CDR3 DNA: TGTGCCAGCAGCTTAATTAAAGCCGGGGTCGATGGCTACACCTTC

J gene: TRBJ1-2
D gene: -
V gene: TRBV6-5
CDR3 protein: CARWDGYGYTF
CDR3 DNA: TGTGCCAGATGGGACGGCTATGGCTACACCTTC

J gene: TRBJ1-1
D gene: -
V gene: TRBV29-1
CDR3 protein: CSVDDRRTEAFF
CDR3 DNA: TGCAGCGTCGACGACAGGCGCACTGAAGCTTTCTTT

J gene: TRBJ1-5
D gene: TRBD1
V gene: TRBV11-2
CDR3 protein: CASSLVSGGGQPQHF
CDR3 DNA: TGTGCCAGCAGCTTAGTCTCAGGGGGTGGTCAGCCCCAGCATTTT

J gene: TRBJ2-1
D gene: -
V gene: TRBV4-2
CDR3 protein: CASSQDLRGSDNEQFF
CDR3 DNA: TGTGCCAGCAGCCAAGATCTCCGGGGGTCTGACAATGAGCAGTTCTTC

J gene: TRBJ1-3
D gene: -
V gene: TRBV9
CDR3 protein: CASSVSRAEGNTIYF
CDR3 DNA: TGTGCCAGCAGCGTTTCCAGGGCTGAAGGAAACACCATATATTTT

J gene: TRBJ1-1
D gene: -
V gene: TRBV12-3/TRBV12-4
CDR3 protein: CASTLSMNTEAFF
CDR3 DNA: TGTGCCAGCACACTTTCCATGAACACTGAAGCTTTCTTT

J gene: TRBJ1-3
D gene: -
V gene: TRBV28
CDR3 protein: CASSWGWPNTIYF
CDR3 DNA: TGTGCCAGCAGTTGGGGGTGGCCGAACACCATATATTTT

J gene: TRBJ2-2
D gene: TRBD1
V gene: TRBV9
CDR3 protein: CASSVEAGGTGELFF
CDR3 DNA: TGTGCCAGCAGCGTAGAGGCAGGGGGCACCGGGGAGCTGTTTTTT

J gene: TRBJ1-2
D gene: -
V gene: TRBV6-5
CDR3 protein: CASSFQGRRGYTF
CDR3 DNA: TGTGCCAGCAGTTTCCAGGGCCGGCGAGGCTACACCTTC